This entry describes one T cell receptor beta chain. The data were obtained in a study of blood T cell repertoires in COVID-19. Across the whole study: Researchers got acute and convalescent COVID-19 samples from the United States, Italy and Spain. PBMCs, B-cell-depleted T cells, or T cells were the source of the cDNA or gDNA that made up the material.

Authors' analysis steps: Nucleated cell counts were estimated from reference gene primer amplification. Generated by immunoSEQ multiplex PCR, the TCRdb table keeps only in-frame clones and is missing some. The V and J calls and clone size were taken over from that table, and D and trimming were inferred from the DNA. The sample contains tens of thousands of clones, approximately 81% of which appear only once. This CDR3 spans 17 amino acids. Trimming cost V 1 base and J 0 bases, with 14 bases left between them. The germline V gene has CDR1 SGHRS and CDR2 YFSETQ. This clonotype was sampled from a woman in her 70s with acute or convalescent COVID-19. The V and J genes are TRBV5-1 and TRBJ1-3; D call uncertain. The sequenced material came from peripheral blood. The CDR3 DNA reads as TGCGCCAGCAGCTTGTCCCCGTCCGGGGACTCTGGAAACACCATATATTTT. Its translation: CASSLSPSGDSGNTIYF.